These 30 T cell receptor beta chains originate from one sample sequenced in a study of blood T cell repertoires in COVID-19. Measured with immunoSEQ multiplex PCR; TCRdb has only the in-frame clones, and not every one. The sample lists roughly 200,000 clones; around nine tenths were seen once. Sequenced sample: peripheral blood. Receptors originate from a woman between 18 and 29 years old who had recovered from COVID-19.

This clone was seen once. V and J are TRBV9 and TRBJ1-4; D might be TRBD1 (6 bases). CDR3 length equals 15 residues. Germline CDR1 is SGDLS and CDR2 is YYNGEE. V dropped 1 base and J dropped 4 bases, with 11 bases sitting between them. CDR3 loop: CASSVTVDSNEKLFF. CDR3 DNA sequence: TGTGCCAGCAGCGTAACGGTGGACAGTAATGAAAAACTGTTTTTT.

This chain uses TRBV6-5 with TRBJ1-2; D is uncertain. The germline V gene has CDR1 MNHEY and CDR2 SVGAGI. V shed 0 bases and J shed 8 bases, with 16 bases lying between them. The CDR3 loop spans 15 amino acids. The CDR3 loop is CASSYSVAATGGYTF. CDR3 DNA sequence: TGTGCCAGCAGTTACTCTGTGGCCGCGACGGGGGGCTACACCTTC.

The V call is TRBV7-9, the J call TRBJ2-2; 8 bases are a match to TRBD2. Looked up from germline, CDR1 is SEHNR and CDR2 is FQNEAQ (reference sequence). Germline trimming cut 4 bases from V and 2 bases from J; bases unmatched to any gene: 3. The length of the CDR3 is 15 residues. CDR3 loop: CASSSTSGNTGELFF. For the CDR3, the DNA is TGTGCCAGCAGCTCCACTAGCGGAAACACCGGGGAGCTGTTTTTT.

With respect to this clone: The sample contains more than one DNA sequence encoding this CDR3. The chain is built from TRBV18 and TRBJ2-1; 8 bases agree with TRBD2. Germline V gene sequence: CDR1 KGHSH, CDR2 LQKENI. This CDR3 is 16 amino acids long. The V gene end was trimmed by 2 bases and the J gene end by 1 base; junction bases not matched to a gene: 4. The CDR3 bases are TGTGCCAGCTCACCAGGGCTAGCGGGTTCCTACAATGAGCAGTTCTTC. It specifies CASSPGLAGSYNEQFF. Combining the CDR3 with reference TRBV18 and TRBJ2-1 gives the whole variable domain NAGVMQNPRHLVRRRGQEARLRCSPMKGHSHVYWYRQLPEEGLKFMVYLQKENIIDESGMPKERFSAEFPKEGPSILRIQQVVRGDSAAYFCASSPGLAGSYNEQFFGPGTRLTVL.

V gene TRBV2 combines with J gene TRBJ2-5; no reliable D call. V dropped 9 bases and J dropped 4 bases, with 9 bases sitting between them. CDR3 length equals 11 residues. Germline assignment: CDR1 SNHLY and CDR2 FYNNEI. In DNA form, the CDR3 reads TGTGCCAGTAAACTTGGAGAGACCCAGTACTTC. Protein product: CASKLGETQYF.

J is TRBJ2-5 and V is TRBV7-3, with D maybe TRBD2 (6 bases). The CDR3 covers 16 residues. Trimming removed 3 bases at V and 4 bases at J, with 18 bases between. Germline values: CDR1 SGHTA, CDR2 FQGTGA. CDR3: CASSFLVGGSGETQYF. CDR3 in DNA: TGTGCCAGCAGCTTCTTAGTGGGGGGTAGTGGAGAGACCCAGTACTTC.

The J gene is TRBJ2-3, the V gene TRBV3-1 (or the pseudogene TRBV3-2); 8 positions match TRBD2. Germline values: CDR1 LGHDT, CDR2 YNNKEL (reference sequence). This CDR3 has 15 residues. V dropped 7 bases and J dropped 6; count of bases not matched to a gene: 12. Here the CDR3 DNA reads TGTGCCAGCAAATACGGGGCGGGAGGAGCGGATACGCAGTATTTT. Its translation is CASKYGAGGADTQYF.

This chain joins TRBV6-2 or TRBV6-3 and TRBJ2-3; D possibly corresponds to TRBD2 (5 bases). CDR3 length equals 14 residues. Germline V lookup: CDR1 MNHEY, CDR2 SVGEGT. V gave up 3 bases and J gave up 2 bases, with 9 bases separating them. CDR3 nucleotides: TGTGCCAGCAGTTATATTCGGGACACAGATACGCAGTATTTT. Translated, it gives CASSYIRDTDTQYF.

The rearrangement uses TRBV7-9 and TRBJ2-7, with TRBD1 matching over 8 bases. Germline V gene sequence: CDR1 SEHNR, CDR2 FQNEAQ (reference sequence). V shed 5 bases and J 1 base; nucleotides not matched to a gene: 7. There are 15 residues in the CDR3. Here the CDR3 reads CASSDRDRFSYEQYF. As DNA, the CDR3 is TGTGCCAGCAGCGACCGGGACAGGTTTTCCTACGAGCAGTACTTC.

The V gene is TRBV24-1, the J gene TRBJ2-3; D possibly corresponds to TRBD1 (5 bases). This CDR3 region has 16 residues. Germline values: CDR1 KGHDR, CDR2 SFDVKD. Trimming took 3 bases from V and 1 from J, leaving 13 bases between them. The CDR3 region is CATSDIGSGRTDTQYF. The CDR3 DNA reads TGTGCCACCAGTGATATCGGATCAGGGCGCACAGATACGCAGTATTTT.

This rearrangement joins TRBV7-8 to TRBJ1-5; the match to TRBD1 covers 8 bases. V lost 2 bases, J lost 3 bases, and 6 bases stayed unmatched. Germline CDR1 and CDR2: SGHVS and FQNEAQ. There are 16 residues in the CDR3. The CDR3 region is CASSLRTGTFNQPQHF. The CDR3 nucleotides read TGTGCCAGCAGCTTAAGGACAGGGACTTTCAATCAGCCCCAGCATTTT.

The rearrangement uses TRBV27 and TRBJ2-1; 9 nucleotides align to TRBD2. J was trimmed by 8 bases and V by 1 base; bases with no gene match: 9. Germline lookup yields CDR1 MNHEY and CDR2 SMNVEV (reference sequence). The CDR3 is 16 residues long. CDR3 protein: CASSLLGTSFIDEQFF. The CDR3 nucleotides read TGTGCCAGCAGTTTATTAGGGACTAGCTTCATTGATGAGCAGTTCTTC.

Worth noting for this clone: Compared with germline, one end of the junction differs, possibly owing to a read error. Other nucleotide sequences in the sample specify the same CDR3. The V call is TRBV5-6, the J call TRBJ1-2, with 7 bases matching TRBD1. The germline gives CDR1 SGHDT, CDR2 YYEEEE. The length of the CDR3 is 17 residues. The CDR3 sequence is CASSLFWQGEKYGGYTF. CDR3 nucleotides: TGTGCCAGTAGCTTGTTTTGGCAGGGGGAGAAGTACGGTGGCTACACCTTC.

This clone has only one observation. J is TRBJ1-3 and V is TRBV29-1; possibly TRBD1 for D (6 bases). The length of the CDR3 is 13 residues. Looked up from germline, CDR1 is SQVTM and CDR2 is ANQGSEA. Trimming removed 7 bases at V and 4 bases at J, with 14 bases between. In DNA form, the CDR3 reads TGCAGCGGGAGTCAGGGGTCCGGAAACACCATATATTTT. It codes for CSGSQGSGNTIYF.

The chain recombines TRBV7-8 with TRBJ1-5; no firm D call. Germline V CDR1 and CDR2: SGHVS, FQNEAQ. The CDR3 has 14 amino acids. V lost 1 base and J 3 bases, leaving 7 bases between the germline ends. The CDR3 region is CASSLGQINQPQHF. Here the CDR3 DNA reads TGTGCCAGCAGCTTAGGGCAGATCAATCAGCCCCAGCATTTT.

With regard to this clone: No DNA is shown, since the ends of the CDR3 on it are uncertain; the CDR3 is the one TCRdb lists. The gene calls are TRBV21-1 and TRBJ2-3; the D call in the table, TRBD1, was not verified against the DNA. TRBV21-1 is annotated as a pseudogene. The CDR3 has 21 amino acids, counting both end residues. This CDR3 is CASRVHRYAVFWPRHPPTQYF.

CDR3 DNA sequence: TGTGCTAGTGGGGCCGGCGGGTTAGAGACCCAGTACTTC. Translated: CASGAGGLETQYF. This chain links TRBV12-5 with TRBJ2-5, with D possibly being TRBD2 (5 bases). Trimming pared 6 bases from V and 4 bases from J, leaving 12 bases between. Germline V gene lookup returns CDR1 LGHNT and CDR2 FRNRAP. The CDR3 is made up of 13 amino acids.

The chain has TRBV4-3 and TRBJ1-5; TRBD1 aligns across 11 bases. Germline V gives CDR1 LGHNA, CDR2 YSLEER. Unmatched junction bases numbered 5, after V lost 0 bases and J lost 7 bases. CDR3 length: 16 residues. The CDR3: CASSQDSGQGGQPQHF. CDR3 nucleotides: TGCGCCAGCAGCCAAGATTCGGGACAGGGGGGCCAGCCCCAGCATTTT.

This chain joins TRBV7-8 and TRBJ1-5; D unclear. The V gene lost 7 bases and the J gene lost 2 bases, with 15 bases spanning the gap. The CDR3 is made up of 15 amino acids. Looked up from germline, CDR1 is SGHVS and CDR2 is FQNEAQ. The CDR3 is CASNPGKGGNQPQHF. In nucleotides, the CDR3 is TGTGCCAGCAACCCGGGGAAGGGTGGCAATCAGCCCCAGCATTTT.

The gene calls are TRBV6-5 and TRBJ1-2; unclear D gene. The germline CDR1 and CDR2 sequences are MNHEY and SVGAGI. The CDR3 contains 12 residues. V shed 4 bases and J shed 3 bases, with 6 bases lying between them. DNA of the CDR3: TGTGCCAGCAGTTCAGATTACTATGGCTACACCTTC. This sequence encodes CASSSDYYGYTF.

V usage is TRBV27 and J usage is TRBJ1-2; 7 bases agree with TRBD1. The CDR3 length is 14 residues. Germline CDR1 MNHEY, CDR2 SMNVEV (reference sequence). Trimming removed 5 bases from V and 4 bases from J; junction bases left unmatched: 7. The CDR3 reads CASSPPGQLYGYTF. CDR3 nucleotides: TGTGCCAGCAGTCCTCCGGGACAGCTCTATGGCTACACCTTC.

The CDR3 DNA is TGTGCCAGCAGCTTAGGGGCGAGCGGGATTACAGATACGCAGTATTTT. Protein product: CASSLGASGITDTQYF. The rearrangement links TRBV7-9 to TRBJ2-3; TRBD2 aligns across 7 bases. The V gene's germline CDR1 is SEHNR and CDR2 FQNEAQ (reference sequence). The CDR3 is made up of 16 amino acids. V was clipped by 1 base and J by 3 bases; unmatched bases: 7. Complete variable domain (other parts from reference TRBV7-9 and TRBJ2-3): DTGVSQNPRHKITKRGQNVTFRCDPISEHNRLYWYRQTLGQGPEFLTYFQNEAQLEKSRLLSDRFSAERPKGSFSTLEIQRTEQGDSAMYLCASSLGASGITDTQYFGPGTRLTVL.

CDR3 sequence reads: CASNKQGIQSDTQYF. As DNA, the CDR3 is TGTGCCAGCAACAAACAGGGGATACAGTCGGATACGCAGTATTTT. The rearrangement links TRBV6-5 to TRBJ2-3; 7 positions match TRBD1. This CDR3 region has 15 residues. Looked up from germline, CDR1 is MNHEY and CDR2 is SVGAGI. The trim removed 7 bases at V and 6 bases at J, leaving 13 bases unmatched.

CDR3 nucleotides: TGTGCCAGTAGTATAGGCGGGACAGGGCTCGAGCAGTACTTC. This encodes CASSIGGTGLEQYF. The rearrangement links TRBV19 to TRBJ2-7, with TRBD1 matching 9 bases. Germline lookup yields CDR1 LNHDA and CDR2 SQIVND (reference sequence). This CDR3 region has 14 residues. The ends lost 1 base at V and 6 bases at J; junction bases unmatched: 4.

The genes are TRBV4-3 and TRBJ2-3, with 12 nucleotides matching TRBD2. The CDR3 runs to 18 residues. Germline V CDR1 and CDR2: LGHNA, YSLEER. Trimming took 0 bases from V and 2 from J; bases not matched to a gene: 6. This CDR3 reads CASSQELAGGIITDTQYF. CDR3 nucleotides: TGCGCCAGCAGCCAAGAACTAGCGGGAGGTATCATCACAGATACGCAGTATTTT.

The chain combines TRBV27 with TRBJ2-4, with 8 bases that match TRBD1. The CDR3 spans 14 residues. Germline loops: CDR1 MNHEY, CDR2 SMNVEV (reference sequence). J gave up 3 bases and V 5 bases, and 3 bases lay outside the gene matches. In DNA, the CDR3 is TGTGCCAGCAGTCGACAGGGGAGCAAAAACATTCAGTACTTC. Translation: CASSRQGSKNIQYF.

The CDR3 DNA sequence: TGTGCCAGCAGTCGAATCGGACTAGCGGATGGGGCCAACGTCCTGACTTTC. As protein: CASSRIGLADGANVLTF. V usage is TRBV7-3 and J usage is TRBJ2-6; 10 bases are a match to TRBD2. CDR1 and CDR2 (germline): SGHTA, FQGTGA. With V trimmed by 6 bases and J by 3 bases, 8 bases remained unmatched. CDR3 length equals 17 residues. The entire variable domain, with the rest obtained from reference TRBV7-3 and TRBJ2-6, is as follows: GAGVSQTPSNKVTEKGKYVELRCDPISGHTALYWYRQSLGQGPEFLIYFQGTGAADDSGLPNDRFFAVRPEGSVSTLKIQRTERGDSAVYLCASSRIGLADGANVLTFGAGSRLTVL.

The sample holds one count of this clone. The rearrangement joins TRBV27 to TRBJ1-1; possible D gene TRBD1, 5 bases. This CDR3 is built from 15 residues. Trimming removed 6 bases from V and 2 bases from J, with 16 bases in between. CDR1 and CDR2 from the germline V gene are MNHEY and SMNVEV (reference sequence). The CDR3 loop is CASSPIPGFNTEAFF. The CDR3, as DNA: TGTGCCAGCAGCCCAATCCCAGGGTTTAACACTGAAGCTTTCTTT.

This chain connects TRBV6-2 or TRBV6-3 to TRBJ2-1; 12 bases map to TRBD2. The CDR3 extends over 15 amino acids. J lost 6 bases, V lost 6 bases, and 6 bases had no gene match. Germline V gives CDR1 MNHEY, CDR2 SVGEGT. The CDR3 reads CASRPSGRGLNEQFF. In DNA form, the CDR3 reads TGTGCCAGCAGGCCTAGCGGGAGGGGTCTCAATGAGCAGTTCTTC.

This rearrangement joins TRBV7-8 to TRBJ2-5; tentatively, D is TRBD1 (6 bases). CDR3 size: 15 residues. V lost 4 bases and J lost 1, with 13 bases in between. Germline CDR1 is SGHVS and CDR2 is FQNEAQ. CDR3 DNA sequence: TGTGCCAGCAGCTCGAGGGACACTACCCAAGAGACCCAGTACTTC. Translating gives CASSSRDTTQETQYF. The full variable domain, completed using reference TRBV7-8 and TRBJ2-5, is GAGVSQSPRYKVAKRGQDVALRCDPISGHVSLFWYQQALGQGPEFLTYFQNEAQLDKSGLPSDRFFAERPEGSVSTLKIQRTQQEDSAVYLCASSSRDTTQETQYFGPGTRLLVL.